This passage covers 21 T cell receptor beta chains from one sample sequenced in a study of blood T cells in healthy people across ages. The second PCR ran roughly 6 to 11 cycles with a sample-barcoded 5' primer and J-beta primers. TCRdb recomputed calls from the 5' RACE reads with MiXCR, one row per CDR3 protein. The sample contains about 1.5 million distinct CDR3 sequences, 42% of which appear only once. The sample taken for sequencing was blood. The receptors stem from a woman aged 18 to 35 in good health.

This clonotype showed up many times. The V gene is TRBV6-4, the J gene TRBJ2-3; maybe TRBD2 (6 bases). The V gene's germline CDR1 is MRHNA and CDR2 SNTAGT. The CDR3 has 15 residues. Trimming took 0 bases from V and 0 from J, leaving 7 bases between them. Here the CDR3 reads CASSDSAGSTDTQYF. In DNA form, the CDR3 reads TGTGCCAGCAGTGACTCTGCGGGGAGCACAGATACGCAGTATTTT.

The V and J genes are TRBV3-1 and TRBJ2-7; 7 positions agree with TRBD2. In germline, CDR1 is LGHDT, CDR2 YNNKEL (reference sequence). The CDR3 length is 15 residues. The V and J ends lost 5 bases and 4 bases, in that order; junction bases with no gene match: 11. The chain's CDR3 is CASSRSTAGLYEQYF. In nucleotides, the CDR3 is TGTGCCAGCAGCAGAAGTACGGCGGGACTATACGAGCAGTACTTC.

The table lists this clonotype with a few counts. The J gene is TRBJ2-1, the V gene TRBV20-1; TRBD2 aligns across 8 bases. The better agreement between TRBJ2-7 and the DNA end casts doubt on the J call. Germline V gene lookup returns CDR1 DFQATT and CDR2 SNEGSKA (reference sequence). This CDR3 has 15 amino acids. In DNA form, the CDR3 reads TGCAGTGCTAGTGTTCTCCGGGGGGGCTACAATGAGCAGTACTTC. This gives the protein CSASVLRGGYNEQYF.

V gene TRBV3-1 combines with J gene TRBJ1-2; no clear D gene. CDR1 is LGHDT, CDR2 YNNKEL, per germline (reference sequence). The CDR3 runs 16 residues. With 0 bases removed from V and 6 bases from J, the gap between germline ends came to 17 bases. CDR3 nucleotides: TGTGCCAGCAGCCAAGATGCAGCTAACTCCGGGAATGGCTACACCTTC. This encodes CASSQDAANSGNGYTF. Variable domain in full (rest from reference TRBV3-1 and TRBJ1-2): DTAVSQTPKYLVTQMGNDKSIKCEQNLGHDTMYWYKQDSKKFLKIMFSYNNKELIINETVPNRFSPKSPDKAHLNLHINSLELGDSAVYFCASSQDAANSGNGYTFGSGTRLTVV.

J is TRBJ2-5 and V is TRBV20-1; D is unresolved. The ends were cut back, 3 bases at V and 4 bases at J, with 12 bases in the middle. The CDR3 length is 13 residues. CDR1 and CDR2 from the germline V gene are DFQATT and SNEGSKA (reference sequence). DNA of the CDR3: TGCAGTGCTAGGCTTAGACTTGCAGAGACCCAGTACTTC. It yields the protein CSARLRLAETQYF.

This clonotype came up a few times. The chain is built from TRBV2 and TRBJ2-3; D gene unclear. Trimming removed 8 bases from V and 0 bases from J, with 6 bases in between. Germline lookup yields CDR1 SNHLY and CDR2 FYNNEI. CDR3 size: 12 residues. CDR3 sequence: CASEFSTDTQYF. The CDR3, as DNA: TGTGCCAGCGAGTTTAGCACAGATACGCAGTATTTT.

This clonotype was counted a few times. The CDR3 DNA reads TGTGCCAGCAGACCCACTTTTATGAACACTGAAGCTTTCTTT. The encoded protein is CASRPTFMNTEAFF. The chain recombines TRBV5-6 with TRBJ1-1; D call uncertain. Deletions cut 5 bases from V and 0 bases from J, with 11 bases between. Looked up from germline, CDR1 is SGHDT and CDR2 is YYEEEE. This CDR3 spans 14 amino acids. Supplemented by reference TRBV5-6 and TRBJ1-1, the full variable domain reads DAGVTQSPTHLIKTRGQQVTLRCSPKSGHDTVSWYQQALGQGPQFIFQYYEEEERQRGNFPDRFSGHQFPNYSSELNVNALLLGDSALYLCASRPTFMNTEAFFGQGTRLTVV.

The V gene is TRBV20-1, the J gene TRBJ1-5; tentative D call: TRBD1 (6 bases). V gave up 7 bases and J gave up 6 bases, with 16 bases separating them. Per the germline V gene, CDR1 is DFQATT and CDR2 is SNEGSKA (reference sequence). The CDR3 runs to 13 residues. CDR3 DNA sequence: TGCAGTGGAAAACAGGGTTTAGGTCAGCCCCAGCATTTT. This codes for CSGKQGLGQPQHF.

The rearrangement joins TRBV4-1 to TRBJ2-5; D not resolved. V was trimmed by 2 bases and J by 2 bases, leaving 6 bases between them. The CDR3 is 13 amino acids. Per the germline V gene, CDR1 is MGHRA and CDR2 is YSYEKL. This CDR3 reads CASSQWVQETQYF. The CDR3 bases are TGCGCCAGCAGCCAATGGGTGCAAGAGACCCAGTACTTC.

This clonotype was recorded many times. The chain's CDR3 is CASSQGGTVYEQYF. Written as DNA, the CDR3 is TGTGCCAGCAGTCAAGGGGGGACGGTCTACGAGCAGTACTTC. V gene TRBV12-3 or TRBV12-4 combines with J gene TRBJ2-7, with D possibly being TRBD1 or TRBD2 (6 bases each). V was clipped by 5 bases and J by 3 bases, with 14 bases between them. The CDR3 is 14 amino acids.

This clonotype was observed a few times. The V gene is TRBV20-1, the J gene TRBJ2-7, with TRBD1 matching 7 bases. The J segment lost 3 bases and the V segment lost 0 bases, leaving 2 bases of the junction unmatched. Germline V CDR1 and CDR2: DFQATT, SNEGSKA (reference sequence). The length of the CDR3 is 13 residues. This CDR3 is CSARERGLYEQYF. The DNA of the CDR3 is TGCAGTGCTAGAGAAAGGGGGCTCTACGAGCAGTACTTC.

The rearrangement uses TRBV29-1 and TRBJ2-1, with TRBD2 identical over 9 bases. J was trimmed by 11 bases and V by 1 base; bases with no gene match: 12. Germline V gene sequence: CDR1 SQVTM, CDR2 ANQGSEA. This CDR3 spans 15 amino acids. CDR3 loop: CSVEVSRSLAGKQFF. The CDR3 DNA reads TGCAGCGTTGAAGTTAGCCGGAGTCTAGCGGGGAAGCAGTTCTTC.

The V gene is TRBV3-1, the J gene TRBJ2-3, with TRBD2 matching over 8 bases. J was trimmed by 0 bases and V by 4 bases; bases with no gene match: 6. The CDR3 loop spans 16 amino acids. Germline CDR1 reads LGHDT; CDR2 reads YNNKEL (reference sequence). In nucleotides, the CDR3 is TGTGCCAGCAGCCGTAGCGGGACTTCAAGCACAGATACGCAGTATTTT. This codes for CASSRSGTSSTDTQYF.

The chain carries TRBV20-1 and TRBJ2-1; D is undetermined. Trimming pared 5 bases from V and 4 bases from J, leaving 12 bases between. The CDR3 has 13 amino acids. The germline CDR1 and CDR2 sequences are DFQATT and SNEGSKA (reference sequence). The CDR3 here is CSASTGRYNEQFF. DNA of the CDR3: TGCAGTGCTTCGACTGGCAGATACAATGAGCAGTTCTTC.

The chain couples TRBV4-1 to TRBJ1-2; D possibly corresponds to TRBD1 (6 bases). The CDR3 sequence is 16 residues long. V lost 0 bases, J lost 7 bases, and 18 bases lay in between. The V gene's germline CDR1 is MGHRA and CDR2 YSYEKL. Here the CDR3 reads CASSQESGRDNVGYTF. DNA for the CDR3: TGCGCCAGCAGCCAAGAGTCCGGCCGGGACAACGTTGGCTACACCTTC.

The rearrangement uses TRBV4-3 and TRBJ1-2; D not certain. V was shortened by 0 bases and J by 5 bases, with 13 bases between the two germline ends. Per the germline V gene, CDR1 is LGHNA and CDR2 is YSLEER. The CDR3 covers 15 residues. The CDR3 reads CASSQDGQVPYGYTF. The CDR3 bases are TGCGCCAGCAGCCAAGATGGGCAGGTACCTTATGGCTACACCTTC.

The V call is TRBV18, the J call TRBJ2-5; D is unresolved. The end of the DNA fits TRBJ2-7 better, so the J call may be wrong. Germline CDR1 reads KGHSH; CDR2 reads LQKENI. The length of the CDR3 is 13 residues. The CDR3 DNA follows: TGTGCCAGCTCAGGTTCCCGACGGTACGAGCAGTACTTC. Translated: CASSGSRRYEQYF.

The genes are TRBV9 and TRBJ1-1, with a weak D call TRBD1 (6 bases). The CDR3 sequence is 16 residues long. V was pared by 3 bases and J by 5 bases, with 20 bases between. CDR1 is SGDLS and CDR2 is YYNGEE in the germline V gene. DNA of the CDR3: TGTGCCAGCAGCGAACGACAGGATAGTGGGAATACTGAAGCTTTCTTT. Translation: CASSERQDSGNTEAFF.

For the CDR3, the DNA is TGCGCCAGCAGCCACCATGCTACCCCGGGTGAAGCTTTCTTT. It translates to CASSHHATPGEAFF. The chain employs TRBV4-3 and TRBJ1-1, with no clear D. CDR3 length equals 14 residues. Germline values: CDR1 LGHNA, CDR2 YSLEER. V was cut by 3 bases and J by 7 bases, with 15 bases left in between.

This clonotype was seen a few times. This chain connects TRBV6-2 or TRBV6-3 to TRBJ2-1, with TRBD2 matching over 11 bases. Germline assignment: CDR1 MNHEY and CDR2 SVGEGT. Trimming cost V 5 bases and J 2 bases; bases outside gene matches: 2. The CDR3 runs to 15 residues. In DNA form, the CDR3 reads TGTGCCAGCAGTACTAGCGGGAGCCCCTACAATGAGCAGTTCTTC. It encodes CASSTSGSPYNEQFF.

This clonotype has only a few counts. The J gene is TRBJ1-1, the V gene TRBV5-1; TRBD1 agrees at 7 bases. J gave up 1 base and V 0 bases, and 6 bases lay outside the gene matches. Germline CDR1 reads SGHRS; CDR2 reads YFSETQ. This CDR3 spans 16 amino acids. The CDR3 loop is CASSLGRGLQNTEAFF. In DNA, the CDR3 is TGCGCCAGCAGCTTGGGCAGGGGGTTACAGAACACTGAAGCTTTCTTT.